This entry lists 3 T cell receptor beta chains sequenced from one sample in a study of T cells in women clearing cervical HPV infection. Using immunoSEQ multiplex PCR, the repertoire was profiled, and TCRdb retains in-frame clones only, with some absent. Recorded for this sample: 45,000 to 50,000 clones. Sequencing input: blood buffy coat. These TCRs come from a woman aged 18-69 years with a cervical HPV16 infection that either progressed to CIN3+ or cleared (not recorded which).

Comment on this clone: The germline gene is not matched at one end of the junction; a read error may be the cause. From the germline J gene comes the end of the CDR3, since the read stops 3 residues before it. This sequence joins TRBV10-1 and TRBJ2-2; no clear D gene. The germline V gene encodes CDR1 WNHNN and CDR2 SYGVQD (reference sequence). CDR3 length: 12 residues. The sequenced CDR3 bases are TGCGCCAGCAGCGAGTCTTCCTGGGAG. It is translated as CASSESSWE. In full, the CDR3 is CASSESSWELFF.

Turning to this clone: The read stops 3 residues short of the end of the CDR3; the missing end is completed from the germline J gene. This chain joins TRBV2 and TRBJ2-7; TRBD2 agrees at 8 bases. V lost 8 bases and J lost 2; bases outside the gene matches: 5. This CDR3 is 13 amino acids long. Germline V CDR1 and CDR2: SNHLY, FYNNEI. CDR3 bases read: TGTGCCAGCGACTACGGGAGGGCCTACGAG. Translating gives CASDYGRAYE. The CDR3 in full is CASDYGRAYEQYF.

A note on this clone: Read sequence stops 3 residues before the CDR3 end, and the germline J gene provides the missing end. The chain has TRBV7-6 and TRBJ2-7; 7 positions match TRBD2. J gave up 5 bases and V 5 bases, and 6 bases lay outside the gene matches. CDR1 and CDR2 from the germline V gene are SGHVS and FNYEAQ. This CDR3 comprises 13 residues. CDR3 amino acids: CASSAAGRDEQYF. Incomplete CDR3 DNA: TGTGCCAGCAGCGCGGCAGGGAGGGACGAG.